The entry below gives a single TCR beta chain sequence along with its context. Its specific antigen is unknown. No base-level quality is on record; no much larger clone is a single base apart. The data belong to a study of blood T cell repertoires in COVID-19 (dated by TCRdb to 2018 to 2021). A note on the overall study: Samples from collaborators originated in the United States, Italy and Spain and spanned both the acute and convalescent phases of COVID-19. The repertoires were released in a freely available public database intended as a resource for research on the immune response to SARS-CoV-2. Nearly every sample came with metadata listing a de-identified subject ID, COVID-19 status, age in years and sex. Where available, HLA class I and class II types were obtained from metadata supplied by the sample provider rather than from assay-based typing. Deeply sampled blood TCRbeta repertoires from subjects exposed to, actively infected with, or recovered from COVID-19 were included in the dataset. Samples came from the ongoing ImmuneRACE study (first 160 participants) plus 1,254 subjects from 6 global collaborators. The material from the prospective study consisted of cDNA or gDNA derived from T cells, B-cell-depleted T cells, or PBMCs.

Each collaborating institution followed its own protocols to collect whole blood in K2EDTA tubes. Collaborator samples were shipped for TCRbeta analysis as frozen whole blood, isolated PBMCs, or DNA extracted from either sample type. TCRbeta CDR3 regions were amplified from genomic DNA using the immunoSEQ Assay, a bias-controlled multiplex PCR. As for the authors' bioinformatics: Within the assay, amplification of reference gene primers was used to estimate how many nucleated cells each sample contained. To quantify the absolute abundance of each unique TCRbeta CDR3 rearrangement, sequence reads were collapsed and filtered. Productive Simpson clonality was computed per sample as the square root of Simpson's diversity index over productive rearrangements. Sourced from immuneACCESS, this table was stored by TCRdb with only in-frame sequences that have V and J called. A share of the clones is absent; for the studies checked, an unresolved V gene accounts for under half, and the remainder has no known explanation. From that table come the V and J calls and clone size; the DNA was used to work out D and trimming. The sample contains about 140,000 clones, approximately 88% of them found a single time. Of the sample, less than 2% is held by the ten largest clones.

For this chain, trimming is 7 bases at the V end and 2 bases at the J end, and the number of junction bases without a gene match is 2. Spanning cysteine to phenylalanine, the CDR3 consists of 13 amino acids. Just CDR3 DNA is preserved here, 39 bases in frame from base 1. Findings and caveats that apply to the study as a whole: The quantity of clinical and demographic metadata differed by source and by participant and was supplied without curation.

The TCR was taken from a woman aged 50 to 60 with acute or convalescent COVID-19. Sequenced: peripheral blood. The chain is encoded by TRBV12-3 or TRBV12-4 joined to TRBJ1-5; TRBD1 matches 7 bases in the middle. The sequenced DNA: TGTGCCAGCAACAGGGGAGGCAATCAGCCCCAGCATTTT. Its protein product is CASNRGGNQPQHF.